This entry features one T cell receptor beta chain sequence. The table lists this clonotype with many counts. Which antigen it targets is not known. No much larger clone is present one base from it, and per-base qualities are unavailable. From V the trimming removes 5 bases and from J it removes 3 bases, while the gene matches leave 5 bases of the junction unaccounted for. The germline V gene (reference sequence) supplies CDR1 LNHDA and CDR2 SQIVND. The CDR3 runs 16 amino acids, cysteine and phenylalanine included. The sequence is cut down to CDR3 DNA, 48 bases in frame from base 1. The protocol used for the library was UMI-ligation and nested PCR. The ligated cDNA was amplified by four rounds of PCR, in which nested alpha and beta constant region primers were used together with the SP2 primer. For the blood and skin samples, reverse transcription of TCR RNA was done with SuperScript IV along with alpha and beta constant region primers. An oligonucleotide carrying the Illumina SP2 primer and a UMI was ligated to the 3' end of the cDNA by means of T4 RNA ligase 1. The 12-nucleotide UMI was composed of two random hexamers separated by an eight-base spacer, which was included to prevent hairpin formation. From the second PCR onward, TCR alpha and beta chain libraries were processed separately, and dual indexing was applied for multiplexing. After pooling, the indexed libraries were analyzed by capillary electrophoresis and sequenced on either an Illumina MiSeq or NextSeq. PhiX DNA at roughly 4.5-7% was spiked into libraries to increase base diversity and improve cluster recognition. On the study's bioinformatics: Demultiplexor pulled UMIs out of read 2, joined the UMIs with the TCR sequence from read 1, and separated reads according to sample indices. Decombinator identified V and J genes and V-J junctions, assigning each TCR a five-part identifier including V and J deletions. UMIs were used by Collapsinator to correct sequencing errors and PCR amplification heterogeneity, so that a UMI-based abundance was obtained for each TCR. CDR3Translator turned identifiers into nucleotide sequence, translated that sequence into amino acids, and pulled out CDR3 regions based on terminal motifs. After normalization to the amount of input RNA, the error-corrected alpha and beta TCR counts from blood and from skin were compared. TCRdb redid the processing of the public reads, applying fastp at Q25 and MiXCR, and retained in-frame beta chains. Under each unique CDR3 protein, matching rows form one entry showing the most common genes and DNA. These V and J calls derive from TCRdb rather than the authors' analysis. The sample table holds around 31,000 distinct CDR3 sequences, of which about 6.2% were seen once. The top ten hold 3% to 3.5% of the sample.

This sample was included in a study of naive and memory T cell subsets listed by TCRdb under 2017. Study-level background: The figure summarizing these samples reported ten or so blood donors, 7 tuberculin skin test biopsies and 3 saline control biopsies. Skin biopsies were collected from tuberculin skin test sites or from saline-injected control sites and were processed for RNA extraction as previously described. PCR2 was typically a SYBR Green qPCR stopped at a set threshold; low-input samples could instead use end-point PCR (approximately 6 cycles). The paper as a whole reports these results and caveats: Both types of skin biopsy reportedly yielded TCR sequences, though far more TCRs came from tuberculin skin test sites. The potential sensitivity of the RNA-based method to TCR transcript changes with T cell activation and differentiation was acknowledged. The higher numbers of TCRs at tuberculin skin test sites were interpreted as T cell infiltration of a delayed type IV hypersensitivity reaction. The paper did not give details on skin biopsy collection and RNA processing but referred to earlier studies for those details.

What the treatment or condition label conveys for this sample: skin biopsy from PPD injection site in Mantoux-positive individual. Using 3' ligation of a UMI-containing oligonucleotide to TCR cDNA, the study laid out a robust and sensitive protocol to amplify, sequence and analyze TCRs. Tuberculin skin test biopsies came from sites injected with PPD in individuals with a positive Mantoux test. Total RNA was used without cell sorting and was treated with RQ1 DNase before reverse transcription, with a target input of roughly 1 to 1000 ng. Skin biopsy and whole blood libraries were made to test pipeline robustness in samples where T cells form a minority population.

This TCR derives from an adult in good health. The chain was built from TRBV19 and TRBJ2-1, and TRBD2 matches 12 of the central bases. Sequenced here: skin, sampled from a tuberculin skin test site. The CDR3 region: CASSLRLAGVYNEQFF. The nucleotide sequence reads TGTGCCAGTAGTTTGAGACTAGCGGGGGTCTACAATGAGCAGTTCTTC.